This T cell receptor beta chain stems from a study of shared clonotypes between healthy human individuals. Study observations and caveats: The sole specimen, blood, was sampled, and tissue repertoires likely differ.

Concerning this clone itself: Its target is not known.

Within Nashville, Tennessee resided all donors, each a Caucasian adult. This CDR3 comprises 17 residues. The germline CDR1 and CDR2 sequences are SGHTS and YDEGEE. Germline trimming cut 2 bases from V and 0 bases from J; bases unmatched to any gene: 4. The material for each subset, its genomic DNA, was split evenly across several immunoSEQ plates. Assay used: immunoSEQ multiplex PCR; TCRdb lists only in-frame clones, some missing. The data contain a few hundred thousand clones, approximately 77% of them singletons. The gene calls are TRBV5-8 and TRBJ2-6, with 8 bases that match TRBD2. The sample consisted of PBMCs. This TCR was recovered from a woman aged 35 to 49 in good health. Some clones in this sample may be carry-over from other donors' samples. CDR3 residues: CASSLYGTSSGANVLTF. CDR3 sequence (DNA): TGTGCCAGCAGCTTATACGGGACTAGCTCTGGGGCCAACGTCCTGACTTTC.